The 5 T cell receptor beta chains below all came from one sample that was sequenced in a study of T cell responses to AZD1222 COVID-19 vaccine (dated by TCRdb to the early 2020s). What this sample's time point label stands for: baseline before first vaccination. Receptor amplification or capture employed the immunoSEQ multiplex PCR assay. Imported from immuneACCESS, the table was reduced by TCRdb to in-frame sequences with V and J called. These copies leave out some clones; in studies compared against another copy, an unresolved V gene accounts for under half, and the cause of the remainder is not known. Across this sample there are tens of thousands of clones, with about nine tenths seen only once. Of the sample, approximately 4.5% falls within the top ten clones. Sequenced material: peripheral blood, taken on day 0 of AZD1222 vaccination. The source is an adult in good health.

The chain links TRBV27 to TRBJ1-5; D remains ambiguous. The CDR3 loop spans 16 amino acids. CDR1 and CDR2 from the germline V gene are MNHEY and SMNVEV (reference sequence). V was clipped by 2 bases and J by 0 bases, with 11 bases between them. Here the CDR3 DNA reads TGTGCCAGCAGTTTAAGAACAGACCATAGCAATCAGCCCCAGCATTTT. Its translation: CASSLRTDHSNQPQHF.

For the CDR3, the DNA is TGTGCCAGCAGTGAACGTAGTAACCGCGGCCTACGGGGCACCTTC. Translated: CASSERSNRGLRGTF. This chain uses TRBV2 with TRBJ1-2; D remains ambiguous. This CDR3 has 15 amino acids. Trimming cost V 2 bases and J 13 bases, with 23 bases left between them. Germline V gives CDR1 SNHLY, CDR2 FYNNEI.

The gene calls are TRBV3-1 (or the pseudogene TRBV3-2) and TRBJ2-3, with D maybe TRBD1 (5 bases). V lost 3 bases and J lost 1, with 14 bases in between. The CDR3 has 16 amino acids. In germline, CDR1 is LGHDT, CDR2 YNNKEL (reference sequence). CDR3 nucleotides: TGTGCCAGCAGCCACTTTACAGGCTCCGGCACAGATACGCAGTATTTT. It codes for CASSHFTGSGTDTQYF.

The CDR3 region has the DNA TGTGCCTGGAGTATCGGGGTGCCAGGAGACTTAGCCAAAAACATTCAGTACTTC. Its translation is CAWSIGVPGDLAKNIQYF. This rearrangement joins TRBV30 to TRBJ2-4, with D possibly being TRBD2 (5 bases). V was clipped by 2 bases and J by 0 bases, with 20 bases between them. The CDR3 is made up of 18 amino acids. Germline loops: CDR1 GTSNPN, CDR2 SVGIG (reference sequence).

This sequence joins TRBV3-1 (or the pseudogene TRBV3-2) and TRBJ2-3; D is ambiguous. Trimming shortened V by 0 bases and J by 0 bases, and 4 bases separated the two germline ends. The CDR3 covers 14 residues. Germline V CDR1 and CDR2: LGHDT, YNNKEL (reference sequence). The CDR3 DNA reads TGTGCCAGCAGCCAAGATTCCAGCACAGATACGCAGTATTTT. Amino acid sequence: CASSQDSSTDTQYF.